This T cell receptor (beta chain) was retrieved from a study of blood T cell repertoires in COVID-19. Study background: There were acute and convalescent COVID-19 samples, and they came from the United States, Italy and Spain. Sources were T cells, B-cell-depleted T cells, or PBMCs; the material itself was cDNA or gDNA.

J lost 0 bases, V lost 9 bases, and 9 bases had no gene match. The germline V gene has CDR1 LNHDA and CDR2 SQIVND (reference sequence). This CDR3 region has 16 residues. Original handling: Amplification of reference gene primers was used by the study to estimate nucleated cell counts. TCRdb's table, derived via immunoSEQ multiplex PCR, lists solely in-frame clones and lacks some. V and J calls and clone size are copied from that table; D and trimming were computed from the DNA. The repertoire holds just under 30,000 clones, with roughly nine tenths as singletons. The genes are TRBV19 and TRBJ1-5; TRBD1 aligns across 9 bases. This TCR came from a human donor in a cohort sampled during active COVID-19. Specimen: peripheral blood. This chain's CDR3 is CASGTGNFFSNQPQHF. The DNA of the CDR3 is TGTGCCAGCGGGACAGGGAACTTTTTTAGCAATCAGCCCCAGCATTTT.